Listed below are T cell receptor beta chains from one sample, sequenced in a study of shared clonotypes between healthy human individuals. Repertoires were generated with immunoSEQ multiplex PCR, while TCRdb's copy carries only in-frame clones and drops some. Among approximately 1.5 million clones listed, 98% were seen once. The sample taken for sequencing was naive CD4+ T cells sorted from blood. The source is a man younger than 40 in good health. Both conserved end residues are part of each CDR3. The order of the fields is V gene, CDR3 protein.

>TRBV7-9
CASSPPILAGVTGELFF
>TRBV4-1
CASSRREGGGGTDTQYF
>TRBV28
CASKGAYEQYF
>TRBV7-9
CASSKRGDEQFF
>TRBV21-1
CASSTRGPETQYF
>TRBV9
CASSVGLAGGGTGELFF
>TRBV28
CASSSPGLLIQNYEQYF
>TRBV15
CATSRPTKVGELFF
>TRBV19
CASSKSRDRWETQYF
>TRBV27
CASSTWTGNDLDGYTF
>TRBV11-1
CASSLEWARGMNEQFF
>TRBV5-4
CATRRTSSYNEQFF
>TRBV27
CASKLGGATNEKLFF
>TRBV9
CASSVVGTDTQYF
>TRBV20-1
CSANLETQYF
>TRBV11-2
CASSYSLAGALGEQFF
>TRBV18
CASSPVASANNEQFF
>TRBV29-1
CSVARNEQFF
>TRBV29-1
CSGHSGRADTQYF
>TRBV9
CASSVEVRTSGSNEQFF
>TRBV5-1
CASSLTFFGASSFSYEQYF
>TRBV19
CASIGTGNAGELFF
>TRBV6-1
CASWRDRGGEQYF
>TRBV29-1
CSVEGRRTGKRNQETQYF
>TRBV10-3
CAISESQGEETQYF
>TRBV20-1
CSGLASMQYF
>TRBV10-3
CAISDRSGVLTEAFF
>TRBV10-3
CAIRPSGTDTDTQYF
>TRBV5-1
CASSDGQMGLAAPDTQYF
>TRBV4-1
CASSQDAPTFIETQYF
>TRBV7-9
CASTRGGYEQYF
>TRBV4-3
CASSQEVPGSSYEQYF
>TRBV5-1
CASSLGDSGANVLTF
>TRBV7-2
CASSLTTYSYEQYF
>TRBV4-1
CASRLSRLTDTQYF
>TRBV15
CATSISYEQYF
>TRBV11-3
CASSPAGGGTGELFF
>TRBV13
CASSPQQADPAKNIQYF
>TRBV28
CASTRFGAQSKITRNQPQHF
>TRBV27
CASSLYRGVGPLNTGELFF
>TRBV5-1
CASSLGQPQETQYF
>TRBV6-5
CASSYSLGTQPGELFF
>TRBV29-1
CSVSRGARAPFEAFF
>TRBV19
CASSIGVGRGSPNTGELFF
>TRBV5-1
CASRLSGDQPQHF
>TRBV7-9
CASSRGTNEQYF
>TRBV5-8
CASSLRWNTEAFF
>TRBV6-5
CASRSIGQDYGYTF
>TRBV6-5
CASSYVHLGSPGELFF
>TRBV29-1
CSVERASGSYNEQFF
>TRBV7-2
CASSRGQGAYEQYF
>TRBV27
CASSLSRLAGGDTQYF
>TRBV7-7
CASSFLREGSNEQFF
>TRBV10-3
CAISRTASGIVETQYF
>TRBV11-2
CASSFETTAGELFF
>TRBV4-1
CASSQAPGTGRTEAFF